These 21 T cell receptor beta chains were all obtained from the same sample, sequenced in a study of T cell clonality in common variable immunodeficiency. TCRdb keeps only in-frame clones here, not all; method: immunoSEQ multiplex PCR. The profile covers about 81,000 clones, none occurring a single time. Sample: peripheral blood mononuclear cells. The receptor source for this set is a person between 18 and 70 years old in good health.

The sample holds many counts of this clone. The missing CDR3 end, 3 residues past where the read stops, is filled in from the germline J gene. The V gene is TRBV12-3 or TRBV12-4, the J gene TRBJ2-7; no definite D call. Trimming left V 7 bases short and J 3 bases short, with 16 bases between. This CDR3 is built from 14 residues. The CDR3 sequence is CASTYPEQDYEQYF. Incomplete CDR3 DNA: TGTGCCAGCACCTATCCAGAGCAGGACTACGAG.

This clone was counted many times. From the germline J gene comes the end of the CDR3, since the read stops 3 residues before it. J is TRBJ1-5 and V is TRBV7-9; D ambiguous. The germline V and J ends were trimmed by 1 base and 7 bases, with 14 bases remaining between them. CDR3 length: 15 amino acids. Germline V gene lookup returns CDR1 SEHNR and CDR2 FQNEAQ (reference sequence). CDR3 DNA, as far as it was read: TGTGCCAGCAGCTTAGAAACACCCATAAGGCAGCCC. It yields the protein CASSLETPIRQP. The entire CDR3 protein reads CASSLETPIRQPQHF.

This clone was counted ten times or more. The DNA ends 3 residues before the CDR3 does, and the rest of the CDR3 is filled in from the germline J gene. The chain recombines TRBV2 with TRBJ1-5; tentative D call: TRBD1 (5 bases). Looked up from germline, CDR1 is SNHLY and CDR2 is FYNNEI. This CDR3 comprises 15 residues. V lost 1 base to trimming and J lost 4 bases, with 11 bases between them. CDR3 in amino acids: CASSEGGLGNQPQHF. CDR3 bases read: TGTGCCAGCAGTGAAGGGGGCCTGGGAAATCAGCCC.

This clone has ten or more counts. The read gets to within 3 residues of the CDR3 end, and the germline J gene fills in the rest. The chain employs TRBV24-1 and TRBJ1-5; D is unresolved. V lost 2 bases, J lost 4 bases, and 2 bases lay in between. Germline-derived CDR1 and CDR2 are KGHDR and SFDVKD. The CDR3 loop spans 12 amino acids. CDR3 region: CATSDSNQPQHF. CDR3 DNA (partial): TGTGCCACCAGTGATTCGAATCAGCCC.

There are many counts of this clone. The missing CDR3 end, 3 residues past where the read stops, is filled in from the germline J gene. This rearrangement joins TRBV30 to TRBJ2-1; 9 nucleotides agree with TRBD1. The CDR3 length is 14 residues. Germline V gene lookup returns CDR1 GTSNPN and CDR2 SVGIG (reference sequence). V lost 3 bases and J lost 2; bases outside the gene matches: 2. CDR3 bases read: TGTGCCTGGAGGGGACAGGGAGCCTACAATGAG. Residues: CAWRGQGAYNE. The complete CDR3 protein is CAWRGQGAYNEQFF.

This clone was seen many times. The CDR3 is cut off 3 residues early in the read; its end comes from the germline J gene. This chain connects TRBV6-2 or TRBV6-3 to TRBJ2-3, with a weak D call TRBD2 (5 bases). This CDR3 comprises 15 residues. Germline CDR1 is MNHEY and CDR2 is SVGEGT. Trimming left V 0 bases short and J 6 bases short, with 13 bases between. The chain's CDR3 is CASSYSSWVADTQYF. Partial CDR3 DNA: TGTGCCAGCAGTTACTCGAGTTGGGTAGCGGATACG.

A note on this clone: The CDR3 is cut off 3 residues early in the read; its end comes from the germline J gene. The V call is TRBV7-2, the J call TRBJ1-5, with TRBD1 matching over 7 bases. Germline CDR1 is SGHTA and CDR2 is FQGNSA. The trim removed 5 bases at V and 2 bases at J, leaving 3 bases unmatched. This CDR3 region has 14 residues. This CDR3 reads CASSRDSRNQPQHF. Partial CDR3 DNA: TGTGCCAGCAGCCGGGACAGTCGCAATCAGCCC.

Concerning this clone: The read ends 3 residues shy of where the CDR3 ends; the end is completed using the germline J gene. The V gene is TRBV2, the J gene TRBJ1-2, with D possibly TRBD1 on 5 matching bases. Per the germline V gene, CDR1 is SNHLY and CDR2 is FYNNEI. This CDR3 has 14 residues. The CDR3 protein is CASCRGTANLGYTF. The covered CDR3 bases are TGTGCCAGCTGTCGTGGGACTGCCAACCTAGGC.

This clone was detected many times. The CDR3 goes on 3 residues after the read ends, and that part is filled in from the germline J gene. This chain connects TRBV19 to TRBJ1-4; D possibly corresponds to TRBD1 (6 bases). There are 16 residues in the CDR3. The V gene lost 3 bases and the J gene lost 0 bases, with 11 bases spanning the gap. The germline CDR1 and CDR2 sequences are LNHDA and SQIVND (reference sequence). This CDR3 reads CASSIRQVSTNEKLFF. The covered CDR3 bases are TGTGCCAGTAGTATCCGACAGGTTTCAACTAATGAAAAA. Full variable domain (outside the CDR3, taken from reference TRBV19 and TRBJ1-4): DGGITQSPKYLFRKEGQNVTLSCEQNLNHDAMYWYRQDPGQGLRLIYYSQIVNDFQKGDIAEGYSVSREKKESFPLTVTSAQKNPTAFYLCASSIRQVSTNEKLFFGSGTQLSVL.

This clone has ten or more counts. The CDR3 goes on 3 residues after the read ends, and that part is filled in from the germline J gene. The chain combines TRBV2 with TRBJ2-2, with 10 nucleotides matching TRBD1. The CDR3 covers 17 residues. Germline V lookup: CDR1 SNHLY, CDR2 FYNNEI. J lost 0 bases, V lost 4 bases, and 5 bases had no gene match. The CDR3 loop is CASSGPGQGPNTGELFF. Partial CDR3 DNA: TGTGCCAGCAGTGGGCCGGGACAGGGGCCGAACACCGGGGAG. The whole variable domain, filled in from reference TRBV2 and TRBJ2-2, reads EPEVTQTPSHQVTQMGQEVILRCVPISNHLYFYWYRQILGQKVEFLVSFYNNEISEKSEIFDDQFSVERPDGSNFTLKIRSTKLEDSAMYFCASSGPGQGPNTGELFFGEGSRLTVL.

This clone appeared many times. The read ends 3 residues before the CDR3 terminus; that terminus is restored from the germline J gene. This chain joins TRBV7-2 and TRBJ2-2, with 8 positions matching TRBD1. The CDR3 has 15 residues. CDR1 SGHTA and CDR2 FQGNSA come from the germline V gene. The V and J ends lost 7 bases and 6 bases, in that order; junction bases with no gene match: 10. The DNA read from the CDR3 is TGTGCCAGCAAAACCGGACAGGGCCATCCCGGGGAG. The encoded protein is CASKTGQGHPGE. The complete CDR3 protein is CASKTGQGHPGELFF.

This clone was observed at least ten times. The read ends 3 residues before the CDR3 terminus; that terminus is restored from the germline J gene. This chain connects TRBV12-3 or TRBV12-4 to TRBJ2-7; D gene uncertain. This CDR3 has 14 residues. Deletions cut 2 bases from V and 4 bases from J, with 12 bases between. Incomplete CDR3 DNA: TGTGCCAGCAGTTTACGTCCGCAGGTATACGAG. Protein product: CASSLRPQVYE. The whole CDR3 reads CASSLRPQVYEQYF.

This clone has a count of ten or more. Here the CDR3 reads CSAGTSGVSSYNEQFF. Partial CDR3 DNA: TGCAGTGCTGGCACTAGCGGGGTAAGCTCCTACAATGAG. This chain connects TRBV20-1 to TRBJ2-1; TRBD2 matches 10 bases. The sequenced fragment ends 3 residues before the CDR3 boundary, so the rest is inferred from the germline J gene. The ends lost 5 bases at V and 0 bases at J; junction bases unmatched: 7. Germline CDR1 reads DFQATT; CDR2 reads SNEGSKA (reference sequence). The CDR3 runs 16 residues.

At least ten counts were recorded for this clone. The read comes to an end 3 residues before the CDR3 does, leaving the germline J gene to fill in the end. The chain joins TRBV7-3 to TRBJ2-1; a possible D gene is TRBD1 (6 bases). This CDR3 is 14 amino acids long. Germline V CDR1 and CDR2: SGHTA, FQGTGA. Trimming left V 2 bases short and J 5 bases short, with 10 bases between. CDR3 sequence: CASSLRWGHNEQFF. The sequenced CDR3 bases are TGTGCCAGCAGCTTACGATGGGGGCACAATGAG.

In regard to this clone: From the germline J gene comes the end of the CDR3, since the read stops 3 residues before it. The chain links TRBV7-9 to TRBJ2-7; a possible D gene is TRBD1 (7 bases). Per germline, CDR1 SEHNR and CDR2 FQNEAQ (reference sequence). Trimming shortened V by 5 bases and J by 3 bases, and 17 bases separated the two germline ends. The CDR3 is 15 residues long. The covered CDR3 bases are TGTGCCAGCAGCACACCGGGGACAGCGGGCTACGAG. Translation: CASSTPGTAGYE. The CDR3 reads in full as CASSTPGTAGYEQYF.

Many counts were recorded for this clone. The sequenced fragment ends 3 residues before the CDR3 boundary, so the rest is inferred from the germline J gene. The rearrangement links TRBV30 to TRBJ1-5, with unresolved D. CDR3 length: 14 residues. Per the germline V gene, CDR1 is GTSNPN and CDR2 is SVGIG (reference sequence). The V gene lost 0 bases and the J gene lost 0 bases, with 6 bases spanning the gap. The CDR3 here is CAWSVSLSNQPQHF. Incomplete CDR3 DNA: TGTGCCTGGAGTGTCAGTCTTAGCAATCAGCCC.

This clone came up a few times. The DNA ends 3 residues before the CDR3 does, and the rest of the CDR3 is filled in from the germline J gene. This chain joins TRBV18 and TRBJ1-1, with TRBD1 matching 7 bases. J was trimmed by 5 bases and V by 5 bases; bases with no gene match: 8. Germline V lookup: CDR1 KGHSH, CDR2 LQKENI. The CDR3 runs 14 residues. The sequenced CDR3 bases are TGTGCCAGCTCATCTCGGACAGGAAGGACTGAA. This encodes CASSSRTGRTE. Given in full, the CDR3 is CASSSRTGRTEAFF.

This clone came up many times. The CDR3 end falls 3 residues outside the read, so it is completed with the germline J gene. The chain has TRBV28 and TRBJ1-5; 7 bases are shared with TRBD1. The CDR3 totals 14 residues. Germline CDR1 reads MDHEN; CDR2 reads SYDVKM. The V segment lost 6 bases and the J segment 5 bases; nucleotides outside the gene matches: 7. The CDR3 is CASRGGQPHQPQHF. The DNA read from the CDR3 is TGTGCCAGCAGGGGGGGACAGCCTCATCAGCCC.

This clone was counted many times. The read is 3 residues too short to cover the CDR3 end, so that end is filled in from the germline J gene. This rearrangement joins TRBV28 to TRBJ1-2, with D perhaps matching TRBD1 (6 bases). The CDR3 loop spans 15 amino acids. CDR1 and CDR2 (germline): MDHEN, SYDVKM. V dropped 7 bases and J dropped 0 bases, with 15 bases sitting between them. The sequenced CDR3 bases are TGTGCCAGCAACCTCAACAGGGCAGCTAACTATGGC. Encoded protein: CASNLNRAANYG. In full, the CDR3 is CASNLNRAANYGYTF.

This clone has ten or more counts. The read ends 3 residues before the CDR3 terminus; that terminus is restored from the germline J gene. This rearrangement joins TRBV19 to TRBJ2-7, with TRBD1 matching over 9 bases. CDR1 is LNHDA and CDR2 is SQIVND in the germline V gene (reference sequence). The CDR3 is made up of 13 amino acids. V was clipped by 4 bases and J by 3 bases; unmatched bases: 1. The part of the CDR3 DNA that was read is TGTGCCAGTAGTAGGGACAGGGACTACGAG. Encoded protein: CASSRDRDYE. The full CDR3 protein reads CASSRDRDYEQYF. Looking up the rest from reference TRBV19 and TRBJ2-7 gives the full variable domain: DGGITQSPKYLFRKEGQNVTLSCEQNLNHDAMYWYRQDPGQGLRLIYYSQIVNDFQKGDIAEGYSVSREKKESFPLTVTSAQKNPTAFYLCASSRDRDYEQYFGPGTRLTVT.

This clone showed up many times. The read stops 3 residues short of the end of the CDR3; the missing end is completed from the germline J gene. The chain is built from TRBV18 and TRBJ1-4; perhaps TRBD1 as D (5 bases). The CDR3 spans 16 residues. Germline assignment: CDR1 KGHSH and CDR2 LQKENI. V lost 2 bases and J lost 4, with 14 bases in between. CDR3 DNA, as far as it was read: TGTGCCAGCTCACCAAGGGGCCCGCCGTTTAATGAAAAA. Its translation: CASSPRGPPFNEK. The full CDR3 reads CASSPRGPPFNEKLFF.